Detailed here is one TCR beta chain. This clonotype was recorded at least ten times. Its antigen has not been determined. Per-base quality was not reported, and no clone a single base away is much larger than it. These data are taken from a study of molecular identifiers for immune sequencing clone quantification listed by TCRdb under 2018. About the investigation overall: For a replicate experiment, RNA from around 18,000 or 91,000 naive CD8 T cells was divided into five aliquots, and four of the five aliquots were sequenced. This methods study used CD8 T cells to benchmark TCR RNA copy counting and molecular-identifier clustering-based TCR repertoire sequencing (MIDCIRS).

Libraries of naive CD8 T cells were built from about 21,000 to 970,000 sorted cells, with 10%, 30% or 50% of the purified RNA used. Naive CD8 T cells, defined as CD8+CD4-CCR7+CD45RA+, were FACS-sorted into RLT Plus buffer on a BD FACSAria II. To test detection sensitivity, Jurkat RNA equivalent to roughly eleven TCR copies was spiked into samples of about 19,000-1,000,000 naive CD8 T cells. Enrichment of CD8 T cells was performed with RosetteSep CD8+ T Cell Enrichment Cocktail and Ficoll-Paque, after which ACK red cell lysis was carried out. The study at large found these results: Naive libraries contained spiked-in Jurkat TCR RNA (approximately ten copies' worth), which is not part of the donor repertoire. Modeling gave approximately 3 recovered TCR RNA copies per cell versus 8 to 10 by digital PCR, implying roughly 30% capture efficiency. When barcode sub-clustering was not used, chimeric consensus sequences inflated TCR diversity, with chimeras reaching as high as 47%. A single cell's worth of spiked-in Jurkat TCR RNA was reported detectable even among 900,000 to 1,000,000 naive CD8 T cells. In CMV-specific effector cells, over 97% of molecules were held by clones above 20 RNA copies, whereas under 1% of molecules were held by such clones in naive cells. The sizes of highly expanded clones could end up underestimated when identical TCR molecules share a barcode.

Including cysteine and phenylalanine, the CDR3 has 14 amino acids. The CDR3 DNA has 42 bases and is translated from base 1. Relative to germline, V is 5 bases shorter and J is 0 bases shorter, with 11 bases between their ends. The germline V gene (reference sequence) yields LGHDT for CDR1 and YNNKEL for CDR2. To prepare the library, PCR was applied. The run used a NextSeq 500. Bulk TCR libraries were generated as previously described, with the TCR primers listed in Table S5 used. The Qiagen AllPrep DNA/RNA kit was used to purify total RNA. Before any analysis, reads coming from multiple sequencing runs of the same library were combined into one pool. In the original analysis: Reads were retained only if an exact TCR constant sequence was present, and the retained reads were trimmed to 150 nt and grouped according to their 12-nt molecular barcodes. Reads inside each barcode group were sub-clustered using a 15% Levenshtein threshold, and a quality-weighted consensus sequence was constructed for each RNA molecule. Non-functional sequences were discarded, and so were lower-count sequences lying one edit away from another sequence. Based on fitting two negative binomial distributions, any barcode sub-cluster with under 20% of the maximum read count was discarded. TCRdb trimmed the raw reads at Q25, called clones with MiXCR and kept productive beta chains. A single entry per CDR3 protein holds the most common genes and DNA from its merged rows. The V and J calls here are based on TCRdb, not the publication. The sample table holds about 320,000 distinct CDR3 sequences, of which about a quarter were seen once. Of the sample, around 0.7% falls within the top ten clones.

The sequence came from a human donor in good health. Some libraries in this study had Jurkat cell RNA spiked in. The sample was naive CD8+ T cells from blood, with Jurkat cell RNA spiked in. Read against the paper, the sample's cell subset or site label means: FACS-sorted CD8+CD4-CCR7+CD45RA+ naive T cells. The sequence links TRBV3-1 to TRBJ2-7, with TRBD1 perhaps the D gene, on 6 matching bases. This receptor has the CDR3 CASSEVDSSYEQYF. The nucleotide sequence reads as follows: TGTGCCAGCAGCGAAGTGGACAGCTCCTACGAGCAGTACTTC.